Listed below are T cell receptor beta chains from one sample, sequenced in a study of identical twins. A single record per CDR3 protein comes from TCRdb applying MiXCR to the 5' RACE reads. This table holds 210,000 or so distinct CDR3 sequences, 15% to 20% found once. These same data were also listed under a study on T cells expressing NK-cell markers.

Sequencing input: CD8+ T cells sorted from blood. The receptors derive from a woman in her late teens or twenties in good health. The CDR3 runs from the conserved cysteine through the conserved F or W. A D gene is named only where the DNA matches it firmly. The size of a clone is reported for some rows only, either as once, few or many, or as a class for expanded clones.

>-|15|TRBV7-9|many|TRBJ1-5
CASSPPDPDYQPQHF
TGTGCCAGCAGCCCGCCCGACCCCGATTATCAGCCCCAGCATTTT
>TRBD1|15|TRBV14|many|TRBJ2-1
CASRITGTGNNEQFF
TGTGCCAGCAGGATTACCGGGACAGGGAACAATGAGCAGTTCTTC
>-|15|TRBV7-9|-|TRBJ2-3
CASSRAEGITDTQYF
TGTGCCAGCAGCAGGGCGGAGGGTATCACAGATACGCAGTATTTT
>TRBD1|14|TRBV9|many|TRBJ1-5
CASSAGQLNQPQHF
TGTGCCAGCAGCGCGGGACAGCTTAATCAGCCCCAGCATTTT
>TRBD1|15|TRBV6-1|few|TRBJ1-5
CASRSGTGGNQPQHF
TGTGCCAGCAGGTCCGGGACAGGGGGGAATCAGCCCCAGCATTTT
>TRBD2|15|TRBV12-3/TRBV12-4|many|TRBJ2-2
CASSPSGGVAGELFF
TGTGCCAGCAGCCCATCGGGGGGAGTGGCCGGGGAGCTGTTTTTT
>-|16|TRBV13|-|TRBJ2-3
CASSITGGEDTDTQYF
TGTGCCAGCAGCATAACCGGAGGGGAGGACACAGATACGCAGTATTTT
>-|12|TRBV7-9|-|TRBJ2-2
CASAQGTGELFF
TGTGCCAGCGCACAGGGCACCGGGGAGCTGTTTTTT
>-|12|TRBV24-1|medium-sized|TRBJ2-2
CATSMSTGELFF
TGTGCCACCAGTATGAGCACCGGGGAGCTGTTTTTT
>TRBD1|14|TRBV5-6|-|TRBJ2-1
CASSLGQGALEQFF
TGTGCCAGCAGCTTGGGACAGGGGGCTCTTGAGCAGTTCTTC
>-|14|TRBV12-3/TRBV12-4|few|TRBJ2-3
CASSPMGAGDTQYF
TGTGCCAGCAGTCCCATGGGGGCGGGAGATACGCAGTATTTT
>TRBD1|15|TRBV12-3/TRBV12-4|-|TRBJ2-1
CASSARRTGNNEQFF
TGTGCCAGCAGTGCACGACGGACAGGGAACAATGAGCAGTTCTTC
>-|17|TRBV7-9|few|TRBJ2-3
CASSLEVTSLVGNTQYF
TGTGCCAGCAGCTTAGAGGTGACTAGTTTGGTTGGTAATACGCAGTATTTT
>TRBD1|16|TRBV27|medium-sized|TRBJ1-2
CASSFQGAPSHYGYTF
TGTGCCAGCAGTTTCCAGGGGGCGCCTAGTCACTATGGCTACACCTTC
>-|14|TRBV3-1|-|TRBJ2-7
CASSRGESSYEQYF
TGTGCCAGCAGCCGGGGGGAAAGCTCCTACGAGCAGTACTTC
>-|11|TRBV10-2|few|TRBJ2-7
CASSVTYEQYF
TGCGCCAGCAGTGTAACGTACGAGCAGTACTTC
>-|13|TRBV7-3|-|TRBJ1-2
CASSPDAGYGYTF
TGTGCCAGCAGCCCCGACGCGGGCTATGGCTACACCTTC
>TRBD2|14|TRBV7-2|few|TRBJ2-7
CASRRRAGAGEQYF
TGTGCCAGCAGGAGGAGAGCGGGAGCTGGCGAGCAGTACTTC
>-|14|TRBV20-1|few|TRBJ1-2
CSARAGEGNYGYTF
TGCAGTGCTAGAGCAGGGGAGGGCAACTATGGCTACACCTTC
>-|15|TRBV12-3/TRBV12-4|-|TRBJ2-6
CASSDGSSGANVLTF
TGTGCCAGCAGCGATGGAAGCTCTGGGGCCAACGTCCTGACTTTC
>-|17|TRBV6-2/TRBV6-3|-|TRBJ2-1
CASSYSTAGATYNEQFF
TGTGCCAGCAGTTACTCGACAGCGGGCGCGACCTACAATGAGCAGTTCTTC
>-|17|TRBV6-5|-|TRBJ2-3
CASSYQAAGRRTDTQYF
TGTGCCAGCAGTTACCAAGCAGCAGGGCGTCGCACAGATACGCAGTATTTT
>-|15|TRBV7-9|-|TRBJ2-1
CASSSFVDAYNEQFF
TGTGCCAGCAGCTCCTTCGTCGATGCCTACAATGAGCAGTTCTTC
>TRBD1|16|TRBV7-9|once|TRBJ2-7
CASSTAGQGTPYEQYF
TGTGCCAGCAGCACTGCGGGACAGGGAACCCCCTACGAGCAGTACTTC
>-|15|TRBV19|-|TRBJ2-1
CASSISSLLNDEQFF
TGTGCCAGTAGTATCTCTAGTCTATTGAACGATGAGCAGTTCTTC
>-|17|TRBV7-9|-|TRBJ1-1
CASSPPSFGQMNTEAFF
TGTGCCAGCAGCCCCCCGAGCTTCGGACAGATGAACACTGAAGCTTTCTTT
>TRBD2|13|TRBV9|many|TRBJ2-7
CASSGSSGKEQYF
TGTGCCAGCAGCGGGTCTAGCGGGAAGGAGCAGTACTTC
>-|16|TRBV7-6|few|TRBJ1-1
CASSQGQRAMNTEAFF
TGTGCCAGCAGCCAGGGGCAGCGGGCGATGAACACTGAAGCTTTCTTT
>-|14|TRBV6-2/TRBV6-3|-|TRBJ1-2
CASNLYGSNYGYTF
TGTGCCAGCAATCTATATGGATCTAACTATGGCTACACCTTC
>-|15|TRBV20-1|many|TRBJ2-1
CSASNPGTSYNEQFF
TGCAGTGCTTCCAATCCGGGGACCTCCTACAATGAGCAGTTCTTC
>-|15|TRBV5-1|few|TRBJ1-6
CASSFMGHAESPLHF
TGCGCCAGCAGCTTTATGGGACATGCGGAATCACCCCTCCACTTT
>TRBD2|16|TRBV3-1|-|TRBJ2-3
CASSHASGGLSDTQYF
TGTGCCAGCAGCCACGCTAGCGGGGGCCTTTCAGATACGCAGTATTTT
>-|16|TRBV7-9|few|TRBJ2-2
CASSLASRGKAGELFF
TGTGCCAGCAGCTTAGCCTCGAGGGGCAAGGCCGGGGAGCTGTTTTTT
>-|14|TRBV9|few|TRBJ2-7
CASSVASSDYEQYF
TGTGCCAGCAGCGTAGCTTCTAGTGATTACGAGCAGTACTTC